Each of the 30 T cell receptor beta chains below was sequenced from the same sample in a study of T cell responses to AZD1222 COVID-19 vaccine. Libraries were prepared by immunoSEQ multiplex PCR; TCRdb keeps only in-frame clonotypes and omits some of them. The data contain 200,000 to 300,000 clones, just over 90% of them singletons. The input for sequencing was peripheral blood, taken on day 0 of AZD1222 vaccination. The receptors come from an adult in good health.

The chain combines TRBV10-3 with TRBJ2-1; possibly TRBD1 for D (7 bases). Between the trimmed V and J ends, which lost 7 bases and 4 bases, there was a span of 14 bases. The length of the CDR3 is 14 residues. Per the germline V gene, CDR1 is ENHRY and CDR2 is SYGVKD. CDR3 in amino acids: CAITSQGGYNEQFF. The DNA of the CDR3 is TGTGCCATCACAAGCCAGGGGGGATACAATGAGCAGTTCTTC.

This chain uses TRBV5-1 with TRBJ1-1, with 9 bases fitting TRBD1. The CDR3 has 16 residues. Germline CDR1 reads SGHRS; CDR2 reads YFSETQ. V trimming: 3 bases; J trimming: 2 bases; junction bases outside the gene matches: 8. The CDR3 nucleotides read TGCGCCAGCAGCTGGGGGGACAGGGATTCTAACACTGAAGCTTTCTTT. Translation gives CASSWGDRDSNTEAFF.

The rearrangement uses TRBV5-4 and TRBJ2-1, with TRBD2 as a possible D gene (6 bases). The CDR3 covers 15 residues. Germline loops: CDR1 SGHNT, CDR2 YYREEE (reference sequence). V was trimmed by 4 bases and J by 6 bases, leaving 17 bases between them. CDR3 protein: CASSPGGAWANEQFF. In DNA form, the CDR3 reads TGTGCCAGCAGCCCAGGCGGGGCCTGGGCCAATGAGCAGTTCTTC.

The chain employs TRBV19 and TRBJ2-7; D is undetermined. Germline V lookup: CDR1 LNHDA, CDR2 SQIVND (reference sequence). The CDR3 has 12 residues. The V end was cut by 9 bases, the J end by 2 bases, with 11 bases between. The CDR3 loop reads CASGTTTYEQYF. Here the CDR3 DNA reads TGTGCCAGCGGAACCACGACCTACGAGCAGTACTTC.

The chain carries TRBV5-1 and TRBJ2-2; 7 positions agree with TRBD2. The CDR3 has 15 amino acids. Germline-derived CDR1 and CDR2 are SGHRS and YFSETQ. The ends lost 4 bases at V and 1 base at J; junction bases unmatched: 4. In DNA form, the CDR3 reads TGCGCCAGCAGCCCACCGGGAGGGAACACCGGGGAGCTGTTTTTT. Protein product: CASSPPGGNTGELFF. Supplemented by reference TRBV5-1 and TRBJ2-2, the full variable domain reads KAGVTQTPRYLIKTRGQQVTLSCSPISGHRSVSWYQQTPGQGLQFLFEYFSETQRNKGNFPGRFSGRQFSNSRSEMNVSTLELGDSALYLCASSPPGGNTGELFFGEGSRLTVL.

This clone was recorded a few times. J is TRBJ2-7 and V is TRBV9; TRBD1 matches 7 bases. V shed 3 bases and J 6 bases; nucleotides not matched to a gene: 12. The CDR3 is made up of 15 amino acids. CDR1 is SGDLS, CDR2 YYNGEE, per germline. The CDR3 nucleotides are TGTGCCAGCAGCGCCACAGGGGCGGATGGGATCGAGCAGTACTTC. It is translated as CASSATGADGIEQYF.

The chain combines TRBV27 with TRBJ2-7, with D possibly matching TRBD2 (6 bases). V was trimmed by 6 bases and J by 1 base, leaving 16 bases between them. Germline V lookup: CDR1 MNHEY, CDR2 SMNVEV (reference sequence). The CDR3 totals 15 residues. The CDR3 protein is CASRGGQGSSYEQYF. The CDR3 bases are TGTGCCAGCAGGGGGGGTCAGGGCTCTTCCTACGAGCAGTACTTC.

The rearrangement uses TRBV12-3 or TRBV12-4 and TRBJ2-7; 7 bases line up with TRBD2. The V and J ends lost 5 bases and 6 bases, in that order; junction bases with no gene match: 4. This CDR3 comprises 12 residues. The CDR3 DNA reads TGTGCCAGCAGTCCCGGGAGGAGCGAGCAGTACTTC. This gives the protein CASSPGRSEQYF.

This rearrangement joins TRBV18 to TRBJ1-2; D perhaps matches TRBD1 (6 bases). Per the germline V gene, CDR1 is KGHSH and CDR2 is LQKENI. The CDR3 length is 17 residues. V was cut by 3 bases and J by 1 base, with 18 bases left in between. The CDR3 nucleotides are TGTGCCAGCTCACCCCAACAGGGCCCTGGGGTTAACTATGGCTACACCTTC. Amino acid sequence: CASSPQQGPGVNYGYTF.

V and J are TRBV30 and TRBJ1-5, with TRBD1 identical over 7 bases. Per the germline V gene, CDR1 is GTSNPN and CDR2 is SVGIG (reference sequence). V dropped 1 base and J dropped 6; count of bases not matched to a gene: 9. The CDR3 contains 15 residues. Here the CDR3 DNA reads TGTGCCTGGAGTGAGGTAACAGGGGCTGGTCAGCCCCAGCATTTT. It specifies CAWSEVTGAGQPQHF.

The V gene is TRBV28, the J gene TRBJ1-1, with TRBD1 matching over 7 bases. Germline-derived CDR1 and CDR2 are MDHEN and SYDVKM. The CDR3 has 13 residues. With 8 bases clipped from V and 3 bases from J, the junction kept 6 bases outside the gene matches. DNA for the CDR3: TGTGCCAGCGGAACAGGGGTGCACACTGAAGCTTTCTTT. Its protein is CASGTGVHTEAFF.

This sequence joins TRBV5-4 and TRBJ2-4; TRBD2 matches at 10 bases. The V and J ends lost 3 bases and 7 bases, in that order; junction bases with no gene match: 10. This CDR3 has 16 amino acids. Germline CDR1 SGHNT, CDR2 YYREEE (reference sequence). The CDR3 loop is CASSSKASGSGNIQYF. DNA for the CDR3: TGTGCCAGCAGCTCCAAGGCTAGCGGGAGTGGGAACATTCAGTACTTC.

J is TRBJ1-2 and V is TRBV28, with TRBD1 matching over 9 bases. V shed 5 bases and J 3 bases; nucleotides not matched to a gene: 10. The germline V gene has CDR1 MDHEN and CDR2 SYDVKM. The CDR3 is 16 residues long. The CDR3 nucleotides read TGTGCCAGCAGTACCCGGGACAGGGATCGATACTATGGCTACACCTTC. Its translation is CASSTRDRDRYYGYTF.

This chain uses TRBV2 with TRBJ2-3; D unclear. This CDR3 has 11 residues. V lost 5 bases to trimming and J lost 7 bases, with 7 bases between them. CDR1 and CDR2 from the germline V gene are SNHLY and FYNNEI. CDR3 DNA sequence: TGTGCCAGCAGTCTGGAGTATACGCAGTATTTT. It is translated as CASSLEYTQYF.

This rearrangement joins TRBV4-2 to TRBJ2-1; 10 bases align to TRBD2. Trimming cost V 1 base and J 5 bases; bases outside gene matches: 5. The CDR3 has 16 amino acids. Germline assignment: CDR1 LGHNA and CDR2 YNFKEQ. CDR3 loop: CASSQAGTSVNNEQFF. CDR3 DNA sequence: TGTGCCAGCAGCCAAGCCGGGACTAGCGTGAACAATGAGCAGTTCTTC.

The V and J genes are TRBV5-1 and TRBJ2-7, with D perhaps matching TRBD2 (5 bases). This CDR3 contains 13 residues. The V gene lost 7 bases and the J gene lost 2 bases, with 13 bases spanning the gap. Germline V gene lookup returns CDR1 SGHRS and CDR2 YFSETQ. The CDR3, as DNA: TGCGCCAGCGCTCCGGGGTCCGCCTACGAGCAGTACTTC. Its protein is CASAPGSAYEQYF.

Of note for this clone: Other DNA sequences in this sample translate to the same CDR3. This chain uses TRBV19 with TRBJ1-1; D not resolved. This CDR3 contains 13 residues. Germline loops: CDR1 LNHDA, CDR2 SQIVND (reference sequence). The V end was cut by 0 bases, the J end by 2 bases, with 4 bases between. The CDR3 loop reads CASSIEGNTEAFF. The CDR3 coding sequence is TGTGCCAGTAGTATAGAGGGAAACACTGAAGCTTTCTTT.

This rearrangement joins TRBV11-2 to TRBJ1-1; unclear D gene. This CDR3 has 14 amino acids. V lost 5 bases to trimming and J lost 4 bases, with 14 bases between them. From germline, CDR1 is SGHAT and CDR2 FQNNGV. CDR3 in amino acids: CASSLFIEGTEAFF. CDR3 sequence (DNA): TGTGCCAGCAGCCTCTTTATCGAGGGCACTGAAGCTTTCTTT.

The chain employs TRBV4-1 and TRBJ2-5; perhaps TRBD2 as D (6 bases). V shed 0 bases and J shed 5 bases, with 19 bases lying between them. This CDR3 has 17 amino acids. CDR1 is MGHRA and CDR2 is YSYEKL in the germline V gene. The CDR3 DNA sequence: TGCGCCAGCAGCCAAGATCGGGGAGCGGGCCCCGGTGAGACCCAGTACTTC. Amino acid sequence: CASSQDRGAGPGETQYF.

This clone is a singleton in its sample. The chain joins TRBV28 to TRBJ1-6, with 9 positions matching TRBD1. The germline gives CDR1 MDHEN, CDR2 SYDVKM. The CDR3 covers 16 residues. Germline trimming cut 6 bases from V and 10 bases from J; bases unmatched to any gene: 13. The CDR3 coding sequence is TGTGCCAGCAGCTCACCCCCGGGGACAGGGAGGTCACCCCTCCACTTT. This encodes CASSSPPGTGRSPLHF. The full variable domain, with the rest looked up from reference TRBV28 and TRBJ1-6, is DVKVTQSSRYLVKRTGEKVFLECVQDMDHENMFWYRQDPGLGLRLIYFSYDVKMKEKGDIPEGYSVSREKKERFSLILESASTNQTSMYLCASSSPPGTGRSPLHFGNGTRLTVT.

The chain uses TRBV29-1 and TRBJ1-4, with D hard to call. V lost 4 bases and J lost 0, with 6 bases in between. Germline assignment: CDR1 SQVTM and CDR2 ANQGSEA. The length of the CDR3 is 13 residues. The CDR3 coding sequence is TGCAGCGTTGCGGGGTCAACTAATGAAAAACTGTTTTTT. Its translation: CSVAGSTNEKLFF.

The V and J genes are TRBV14 and TRBJ2-2; D gene unclear. The V end lost 1 base, the J end lost 3 bases, and 6 bases lay between the germline ends. Per the germline V gene, CDR1 is SGHDN and CDR2 is FVKESK. This CDR3 contains 14 residues. The CDR3 loop is CASSQVSHTGELFF. The CDR3 region has the DNA TGTGCCAGCAGCCAAGTGTCTCACACCGGGGAGCTGTTTTTT.

The V call is TRBV28, the J call TRBJ1-5; D gene uncertain. Between the trimmed V and J ends, which lost 2 bases and 1 base, there was a span of 9 bases. The length of the CDR3 is 15 residues. The V gene's germline CDR1 is MDHEN and CDR2 SYDVKM. In DNA, the CDR3 is TGTGCCAGCAGTTTACACAGTTTAAGCAATCAGCCCCAGCATTTT. This translates into CASSLHSLSNQPQHF.

This chain links TRBV4-3 with TRBJ1-6; D call uncertain. The CDR3 contains 18 residues. V was cut by 0 bases and J by 3 bases, with 15 bases left in between. Looked up from germline, CDR1 is LGHNA and CDR2 is YSLEER. The DNA of the CDR3 is TGCGCCAGCAGCCAAGATTTTCTGGTTCCCTTCTATAATTCACCCCTCCACTTT. Its protein product is CASSQDFLVPFYNSPLHF.

The chain carries TRBV19 and TRBJ1-4, with a tentative D call TRBD1 (5 bases). Trimming took off 6 bases at V and 5 bases at J, with 13 bases between the two ends. CDR1 LNHDA and CDR2 SQIVND come from the germline V gene (reference sequence). CDR3 length equals 14 residues. CDR3 region: CASSPGTLNEKLFF. DNA of the CDR3: TGTGCCAGTAGCCCCGGGACGTTGAATGAAAAACTGTTTTTT. The full variable domain, with the rest looked up from reference TRBV19 and TRBJ1-4, is DGGITQSPKYLFRKEGQNVTLSCEQNLNHDAMYWYRQDPGQGLRLIYYSQIVNDFQKGDIAEGYSVSREKKESFPLTVTSAQKNPTAFYLCASSPGTLNEKLFFGSGTQLSVL.

This clone came up a few times. The chain uses TRBV12-3 or TRBV12-4 and TRBJ1-6; D is unclear. This CDR3 contains 12 residues. With 5 bases removed from V and 5 bases from J, the gap between germline ends came to 4 bases. CDR3 DNA: TGTGCCAGCAGTGGCGATAATTCACCCCTCCACTTT. This encodes CASSGDNSPLHF.

The chain carries TRBV6-5 and TRBJ1-1; 9 positions match TRBD1. This CDR3 has 11 amino acids. V lost 6 bases, J lost 10 bases, and 3 bases stayed unmatched. Germline V gene data show CDR1 as MNHEY and CDR2 as SVGAGI. CDR3 nucleotides: TGTGCCAGCAGAGCGGGACAGGGAGCTTTCTTT. Translated: CASRAGQGAFF.

The sample holds one count of this clone. Because it lacks the conserved phenylalanine or tryptophan at the end, this CDR3 is likely a read error. Because the CDR3's place on the DNA is in doubt, the DNA is left out and the CDR3 is given as listed by TCRdb. This chain connects TRBV2 to TRBJ1-2. Including both end residues, the CDR3 is 9 amino acids long. Germline V gene lookup returns CDR1 SNHLY and CDR2 FYNNEI. The CDR3: CATKGGQVI.

The chain carries TRBV5-1 and TRBJ2-7; tentatively, D is TRBD1 or TRBD2 (5 bases each). CDR3 length: 14 residues. Per germline, CDR1 SGHRS and CDR2 YFSETQ. With 0 bases removed from V and 0 bases from J, the gap between germline ends came to 7 bases. CDR3 region: CASSLDGGSYEQYF. The DNA for the CDR3 is TGCGCCAGCAGCTTGGATGGGGGCTCCTACGAGCAGTACTTC.

This chain uses TRBV5-1 with TRBJ1-1; D is possibly TRBD1 (6 bases). The CDR3 totals 14 residues. Germline V gene data show CDR1 as SGHRS and CDR2 as YFSETQ. V was clipped by 4 bases and J by 4 bases, with 14 bases between them. CDR3 in amino acids: CASSQDSRATEAFF. In nucleotides, the CDR3 is TGCGCCAGCAGCCAGGACAGTAGGGCCACTGAAGCTTTCTTT.